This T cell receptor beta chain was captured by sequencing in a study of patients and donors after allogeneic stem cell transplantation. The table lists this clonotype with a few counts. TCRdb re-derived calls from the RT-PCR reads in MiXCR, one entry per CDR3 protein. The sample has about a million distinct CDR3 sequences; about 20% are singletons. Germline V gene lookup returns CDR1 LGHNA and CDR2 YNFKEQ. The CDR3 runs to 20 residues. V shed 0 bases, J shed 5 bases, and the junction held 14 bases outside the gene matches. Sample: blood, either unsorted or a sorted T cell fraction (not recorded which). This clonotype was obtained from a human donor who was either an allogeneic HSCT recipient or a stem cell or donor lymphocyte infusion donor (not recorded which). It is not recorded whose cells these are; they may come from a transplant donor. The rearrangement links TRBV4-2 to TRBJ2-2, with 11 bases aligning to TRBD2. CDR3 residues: CASSQESGSGRADQTGELFF. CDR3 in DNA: TGTGCCAGCAGCCAAGAGTCAGGTAGCGGGAGGGCTGATCAGACCGGGGAGCTGTTTTTT.